The T cell receptor (beta chain) described here comes from a study of early T cells in non-severe SARS-CoV-2 infection. This CDR3 is 16 amino acids long. V lost 6 bases to trimming and J lost 0 bases; unmatched junction nucleotides: 7. The germline CDR1 and CDR2 sequences are MDHEN and SYDVKM. Separate cDNA molecules each had unique molecular identifiers attached to them. TCRdb re-analysed the 5' RACE reads in MiXCR, keeping a single row per CDR3 protein. The profile shows tens of thousands of distinct CDR3 sequences, 9.5% to 15% of them singletons. Study-level results: VDJdb matching, biased toward anti-spike CD8 responses, missed private and CD4 specificities.

Regarding this clonotype: Its antigen remains unidentified.

The sample was whole blood, taken at baseline. The genes are TRBV28 and TRBJ2-3; 9 nucleotides agree with TRBD1. The source of this sequence is an adult who was a healthcare worker with PCR-confirmed SARS-CoV-2 infection or an uninfected control (not recorded which). The chain's CDR3 is CASSKWGTGSTDTQYF. The CDR3 region has the DNA TGTGCCAGCAGCAAATGGGGGACAGGGAGCACAGATACGCAGTATTTT.